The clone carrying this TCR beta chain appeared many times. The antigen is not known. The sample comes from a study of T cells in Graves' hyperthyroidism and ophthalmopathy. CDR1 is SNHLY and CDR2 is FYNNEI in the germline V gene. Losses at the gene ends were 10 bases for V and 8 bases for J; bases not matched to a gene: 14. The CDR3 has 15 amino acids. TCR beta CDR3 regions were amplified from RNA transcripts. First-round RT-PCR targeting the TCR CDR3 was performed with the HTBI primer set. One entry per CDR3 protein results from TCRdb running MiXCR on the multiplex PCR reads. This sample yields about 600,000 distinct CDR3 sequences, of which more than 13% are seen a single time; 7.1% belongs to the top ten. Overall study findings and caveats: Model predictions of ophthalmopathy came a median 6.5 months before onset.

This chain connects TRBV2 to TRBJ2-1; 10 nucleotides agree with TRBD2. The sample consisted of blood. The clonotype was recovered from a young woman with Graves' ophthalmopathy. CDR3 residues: CATRLLAGGWYEQFF. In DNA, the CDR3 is TGTGCCACCCGTTTGTTAGCGGGAGGTTGGTATGAGCAGTTCTTC.